Below are 24 T cell receptor beta chains sequenced from a single sample in a study of regulatory T cells in long-lasting Graves disease. To make TCR beta libraries, researchers used iRepertoire HTBI primers and Arm-PCR of CDR3 regions. TCRdb itself ran the multiplex PCR reads through MiXCR, one entry per CDR3 protein. In the table there are approximately 400,000 distinct CDR3 sequences, less than 30% of which are singletons. As to time point: persistent/refractory GD, antithyroid drugs over 5 years with positive TRAb. Construction of the TCR library relied on RNA isolated from PBMCs. The starting material was peripheral blood mononuclear cells (PBMCs), obtained when the disease was refractory, from a patient treated with antithyroid drugs. The receptor source for this set is a middle-aged woman with Graves disease.

CDR3: CASSFSSHFDNEQFF. CDR3 DNA sequence: TGTGCCAGCAGTTTTAGTAGCCACTTCGACAATGAGCAGTTCTTC. The chain carries TRBV28 and TRBJ2-1; D not resolved. The CDR3 runs 15 residues. V lost 3 bases to trimming and J lost 5 bases, with 14 bases between them. CDR1 is MDHEN, CDR2 SYDVKM, per germline.

This clonotype appeared many times. This CDR3 is CSVQDGNTEAFF. In nucleotides, the CDR3 is TGCAGCGTTCAGGACGGGAACACTGAAGCTTTCTTT. This sequence joins TRBV29-1 and TRBJ1-1; D is unresolved. Looked up from germline, CDR1 is SQVTM and CDR2 is ANQGSEA. The CDR3 sequence is 12 residues long. Deletions cut 5 bases from V and 1 base from J, with 8 bases between.

This clonotype was seen repeatedly, ten times or more. The J gene is TRBJ1-5, the V gene TRBV7-2; D gene uncertain. The CDR3 contains 16 residues. CDR1 is SGHTA and CDR2 is FQGNSA in the germline V gene. V lost 3 bases to trimming and J lost 0 bases, with 12 bases between them. The CDR3 sequence is CASSLGGRFSNQPQHF. The CDR3, as DNA: TGTGCCAGCAGCTTGGGCGGGAGATTTAGCAATCAGCCCCAGCATTTT.

In its sample, this clonotype was seen a few times. This chain uses TRBV7-3 with TRBJ2-7; D is possibly TRBD1 or TRBD2 (5 bases each). Trimming left V 1 base short and J 7 bases short, with 11 bases between. Per germline, CDR1 SGHTA and CDR2 FQGTGA. This CDR3 is built from 13 residues. CDR3 sequence reads: CASSLIGTSEQYF. In DNA, the CDR3 is TGTGCCAGCAGCTTAATAGGGACCTCAGAGCAGTACTTC.

V is TRBV20-1 and J is TRBJ2-3; possibly TRBD1 for D (6 bases). Per the germline V gene, CDR1 is DFQATT and CDR2 is SNEGSKA (reference sequence). Trimming removed 0 bases from V and 1 base from J, with 11 bases in between. This CDR3 spans 15 amino acids. CDR3 residues: CSAREMRQGTDTQYF. The CDR3 nucleotides are TGCAGTGCTAGAGAGATGAGACAGGGCACAGATACGCAGTATTTT.

This clonotype was counted many times. The rearrangement joins TRBV10-3 to TRBJ2-2, with unresolved D. The V end lost 11 bases, the J end lost 6 bases, and 13 bases lay between the germline ends. The germline CDR1 and CDR2 sequences are ENHRY and SYGVKD. The CDR3 runs 12 residues. The CDR3 coding sequence is TGTGCCCATCTCCGGCCCTCCGGGGAGCTGTTTTTT. It specifies CAHLRPSGELFF.

With regard to this clonotype: This may arise from a read error, as a much more abundant clone is one base away. This CDR3 fails to terminate in the conserved phenylalanine or tryptophan, so it likely reflects a read error. The chain joins TRBV6-5 to TRBJ2-7, with 8 nucleotides matching TRBD2. The CDR3 has 17 amino acids. Germline values: CDR1 MNHEY, CDR2 SVGAGI. The ends lost 0 bases at V and 0 bases at J; junction bases unmatched: 7. Written as DNA, the CDR3 is TGTGCCAGCAGTTACTCGATGGATAGCGGGAACTCCTACGAGCAGTACCTC. Protein sequence: CASSYSMDSGNSYEQYL.

This clonotype was picked up many times. V gene TRBV28 combines with J gene TRBJ1-1, with D tentatively TRBD1 (5 bases). The germline V gene encodes CDR1 MDHEN and CDR2 SYDVKM. V was cut by 10 bases and J by 4 bases, with 16 bases left in between. The CDR3 covers 13 residues. The CDR3 DNA reads TGTGCCATCTCAGGGCTCTCCCCCACTGAAGCTTTCTTT. Protein sequence: CAISGLSPTEAFF.

This clonotype was seen many times. In DNA, the CDR3 is TGTGCCAGCAGTTCTCTCGACAGGTTCACTGAAGCTTTCTTT. This codes for CASSSLDRFTEAFF. V is TRBV7-9 and J is TRBJ1-1, with D perhaps matching TRBD1 (6 bases). With 6 bases removed from V and 4 bases from J, the gap between germline ends came to 15 bases. Per germline, CDR1 SEHNR and CDR2 FQNEAQ (reference sequence). The CDR3 sequence is 14 residues long. Supplemented by reference TRBV7-9 and TRBJ1-1, the full variable domain reads DTGVSQNPRHKITKRGQNVTFRCDPISEHNRLYWYRQTLGQGPEFLTYFQNEAQLEKSRLLSDRFSAERPKGSFSTLEIQRTEQGDSAMYLCASSSLDRFTEAFFGQGTRLTVV.

J is TRBJ2-7 and V is TRBV4-1; D may be TRBD1 (6 bases). The CDR3 has 15 amino acids. V was cut by 1 base and J by 0 bases, with 10 bases left in between. The germline V gene encodes CDR1 MGHRA and CDR2 YSYEKL. In nucleotides, the CDR3 is TGCGCCAGCAGCCAAGTGGACAGCTACTCCTACGAGCAGTACTTC. This encodes CASSQVDSYSYEQYF.

This clonotype was recorded many times. The gene calls are TRBV28 and TRBJ1-1; D is undetermined. The CDR3 contains 16 residues. CDR1 is MDHEN and CDR2 is SYDVKM in the germline V gene. V gave up 5 bases and J gave up 3 bases, with 19 bases separating them. CDR3 region: CASSVILSLPDTEAFF. CDR3 nucleotides: TGTGCCAGCAGTGTTATCTTATCCTTGCCGGACACTGAAGCTTTCTTT.

The chain uses TRBV20-1 and TRBJ2-5, with D tentatively TRBD2 (6 bases). CDR1 is DFQATT, CDR2 SNEGSKA, per germline (reference sequence). Trimming stripped 7 bases from V and 5 bases from J, with 35 bases between. The CDR3 length is 19 residues. The CDR3 DNA follows: TGCAGTGGACTCTCAATCCCCACCTGGGGGGAGCCCCCTAGGGAGACCCAGTACTTC. As protein: CSGLSIPTWGEPPRETQYF.

Ten or more counts support this clonotype. V gene TRBV2 combines with J gene TRBJ2-5, with 10 nucleotides matching TRBD2. Germline values: CDR1 SNHLY, CDR2 FYNNEI. The CDR3 runs to 15 residues. Trimming removed 3 bases from V and 5 bases from J; junction bases left unmatched: 6. The CDR3 bases are TGTGCCAGCAGTGATCCGGGACTAGCGATCGAGACCCAGTACTTC. Protein product: CASSDPGLAIETQYF.

This clonotype was counted at least ten times. The J gene is TRBJ1-6, the V gene TRBV28; D is uncertain. V lost 5 bases, J lost 3 bases, and 14 bases lay in between. The CDR3 runs to 16 residues. Germline loops: CDR1 MDHEN, CDR2 SYDVKM. CDR3 DNA: TGTGCCAGCAGTCCTCAGGATCCGAACTATAATTCACCCCTCCACTTT. This translates into CASSPQDPNYNSPLHF. The full variable domain, in which reference TRBV28 and TRBJ1-6 provide the parts outside the CDR3, is DVKVTQSSRYLVKRTGEKVFLECVQDMDHENMFWYRQDPGLGLRLIYFSYDVKMKEKGDIPEGYSVSREKKERFSLILESASTNQTSMYLCASSPQDPNYNSPLHFGNGTRLTVT.

Of note for this clonotype: A much larger clone lies one base from this, so it may be a read error. The J gene is TRBJ2-2, the V gene TRBV28, with 7 bases matching TRBD1. The CDR3 spans 15 residues. Germline loops: CDR1 MDHEN, CDR2 SYDVKM. The CDR3 sequence: CASSYRGLNTGELVF. CDR3 DNA sequence: TGTGCCAGCAGTTACAGGGGTCTGAACACCGGGGAGCTGGTTTTT.

This clonotype was counted once. Since a much larger clone is just one base distant, this may be a read error. The gene calls are TRBV6-1 and TRBJ1-1; D call uncertain. The ends were cut back, 10 bases at V and 0 bases at J, with 9 bases in the middle. The CDR3 totals 12 residues. Germline V gene data show CDR1 as MNHNS and CDR2 as SASEGT. CDR3 DNA sequence: TGTGCCACCGGACGGCTGAACACTGAAGCTTTCTTT. Amino acids: CATGRLNTEAFF.

This clonotype has at least ten counts. The chain uses TRBV6-2 or TRBV6-3 and TRBJ1-2, with a tentative D call TRBD1 (5 bases). Trimming removed 0 bases from V and 0 bases from J, with 11 bases in between. Looked up from germline, CDR1 is MNHEY and CDR2 is SVGEGT. The CDR3 is 16 residues long. CDR3 bases: TGTGCCAGCAGTTACTCCCGGAGGGGACCTAACTATGGCTACACCTTC. It yields the protein CASSYSRRGPNYGYTF.

Worth noting for this clonotype: This could be a read error, since a much larger clone is one nucleotide away. The chain links TRBV7-9 to TRBJ2-7; TRBD2 is a possible D gene (6 bases). The germline V gene has CDR1 SEHNR and CDR2 FQNEAQ (reference sequence). With 4 bases removed from V and 4 bases from J, the gap between germline ends came to 8 bases. The CDR3 sequence is 12 residues long. The CDR3 spells CASSWGLYEQYF. DNA of the CDR3: TGTGCCAGCAGCTGGGGACTTTACGAGCAGTACTTC.

The J gene is TRBJ2-2, the V gene TRBV20-1; D might be TRBD2 (6 bases). This CDR3 has 13 amino acids. Trimming stripped 7 bases from V and 4 bases from J, with 13 bases between. Germline assignment: CDR1 DFQATT and CDR2 SNEGSKA (reference sequence). This CDR3 reads CSGPASATGELFF. In nucleotides, the CDR3 is TGCAGTGGGCCCGCTAGCGCCACCGGGGAGCTGTTTTTT.

This clonotype appeared many times. The gene calls are TRBV7-8 and TRBJ2-4, with D uncertain. The CDR3 sequence is 12 residues long. Per the germline V gene, CDR1 is SGHVS and CDR2 is FQNEAQ. Deletions cut 2 bases from V and 6 bases from J, with 5 bases between. The CDR3 loop reads CASSLLRNIQYF. The CDR3 bases are TGTGCCAGCAGCTTACTCAGAAACATTCAGTACTTC.

In its sample, this clonotype was seen many times. The V call is TRBV28, the J call TRBJ2-5; the D gene is possibly TRBD1 (7 bases). CDR1 is MDHEN, CDR2 SYDVKM, per germline. Trimming left V 4 bases short and J 4 bases short, with 16 bases between. There are 15 residues in the CDR3. The CDR3 DNA is TGTGCCAGCAGTTCCTTTCAGGGGGGTAGAGAGACCCAGTACTTC. Translation: CASSSFQGGRETQYF.

This clonotype occurred many times. The CDR3 region is CASRGTGVGNTIYF. For the CDR3, the DNA is TGTGCCAGCAGGGGGACAGGGGTTGGAAACACCATATATTTT. The genes are TRBV12-3 or TRBV12-4 and TRBJ1-3; the match to TRBD1 covers 10 bases. The V and J ends lost 6 bases and 3 bases, in that order; junction bases with no gene match: 2. CDR3 length: 14 residues.

This clonotype was counted a few times. This rearrangement joins TRBV5-1 to TRBJ1-1, with 7 bases that match TRBD1. The germline V gene has CDR1 SGHRS and CDR2 YFSETQ. This CDR3 has 12 residues. Losses at the gene ends were 4 bases for V and 6 bases for J; bases not matched to a gene: 3. DNA for the CDR3: TGCGCCAGCAGCCCTGGGACAGCTGAAGCTTTCTTT. Translation: CASSPGTAEAFF. Complete variable domain (other parts from reference TRBV5-1 and TRBJ1-1): KAGVTQTPRYLIKTRGQQVTLSCSPISGHRSVSWYQQTPGQGLQFLFEYFSETQRNKGNFPGRFSGRQFSNSRSEMNVSTLELGDSALYLCASSPGTAEAFFGQGTRLTVV.

There are many counts of this clonotype. This chain's CDR3 is CASSPIAGELFF. The CDR3 nucleotides read TGCGCCAGCAGCCCAATAGCCGGGGAGCTGTTTTTT. V is TRBV5-1 and J is TRBJ2-2, with D hard to call. Trimming took 4 bases from V and 6 from J, leaving 7 bases between them. The germline CDR1 and CDR2 sequences are SGHRS and YFSETQ. This CDR3 region has 12 residues. The complete variable domain, with remaining parts taken from reference TRBV5-1 and TRBJ2-2, reads KAGVTQTPRYLIKTRGQQVTLSCSPISGHRSVSWYQQTPGQGLQFLFEYFSETQRNKGNFPGRFSGRQFSNSRSEMNVSTLELGDSALYLCASSPIAGELFFGEGSRLTVL.